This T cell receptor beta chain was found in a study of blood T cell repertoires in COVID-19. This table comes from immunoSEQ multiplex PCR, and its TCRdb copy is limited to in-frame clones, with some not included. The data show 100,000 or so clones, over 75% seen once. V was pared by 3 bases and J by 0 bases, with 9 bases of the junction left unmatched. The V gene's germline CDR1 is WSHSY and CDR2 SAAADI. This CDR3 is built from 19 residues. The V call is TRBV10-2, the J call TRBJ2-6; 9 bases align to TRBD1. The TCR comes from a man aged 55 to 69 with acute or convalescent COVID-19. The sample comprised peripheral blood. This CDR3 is CASSDLLGTGPSGANVLTF. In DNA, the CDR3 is TGCGCCAGCAGTGATCTCCTTGGGACAGGGCCCTCTGGGGCCAACGTCCTGACTTTC.